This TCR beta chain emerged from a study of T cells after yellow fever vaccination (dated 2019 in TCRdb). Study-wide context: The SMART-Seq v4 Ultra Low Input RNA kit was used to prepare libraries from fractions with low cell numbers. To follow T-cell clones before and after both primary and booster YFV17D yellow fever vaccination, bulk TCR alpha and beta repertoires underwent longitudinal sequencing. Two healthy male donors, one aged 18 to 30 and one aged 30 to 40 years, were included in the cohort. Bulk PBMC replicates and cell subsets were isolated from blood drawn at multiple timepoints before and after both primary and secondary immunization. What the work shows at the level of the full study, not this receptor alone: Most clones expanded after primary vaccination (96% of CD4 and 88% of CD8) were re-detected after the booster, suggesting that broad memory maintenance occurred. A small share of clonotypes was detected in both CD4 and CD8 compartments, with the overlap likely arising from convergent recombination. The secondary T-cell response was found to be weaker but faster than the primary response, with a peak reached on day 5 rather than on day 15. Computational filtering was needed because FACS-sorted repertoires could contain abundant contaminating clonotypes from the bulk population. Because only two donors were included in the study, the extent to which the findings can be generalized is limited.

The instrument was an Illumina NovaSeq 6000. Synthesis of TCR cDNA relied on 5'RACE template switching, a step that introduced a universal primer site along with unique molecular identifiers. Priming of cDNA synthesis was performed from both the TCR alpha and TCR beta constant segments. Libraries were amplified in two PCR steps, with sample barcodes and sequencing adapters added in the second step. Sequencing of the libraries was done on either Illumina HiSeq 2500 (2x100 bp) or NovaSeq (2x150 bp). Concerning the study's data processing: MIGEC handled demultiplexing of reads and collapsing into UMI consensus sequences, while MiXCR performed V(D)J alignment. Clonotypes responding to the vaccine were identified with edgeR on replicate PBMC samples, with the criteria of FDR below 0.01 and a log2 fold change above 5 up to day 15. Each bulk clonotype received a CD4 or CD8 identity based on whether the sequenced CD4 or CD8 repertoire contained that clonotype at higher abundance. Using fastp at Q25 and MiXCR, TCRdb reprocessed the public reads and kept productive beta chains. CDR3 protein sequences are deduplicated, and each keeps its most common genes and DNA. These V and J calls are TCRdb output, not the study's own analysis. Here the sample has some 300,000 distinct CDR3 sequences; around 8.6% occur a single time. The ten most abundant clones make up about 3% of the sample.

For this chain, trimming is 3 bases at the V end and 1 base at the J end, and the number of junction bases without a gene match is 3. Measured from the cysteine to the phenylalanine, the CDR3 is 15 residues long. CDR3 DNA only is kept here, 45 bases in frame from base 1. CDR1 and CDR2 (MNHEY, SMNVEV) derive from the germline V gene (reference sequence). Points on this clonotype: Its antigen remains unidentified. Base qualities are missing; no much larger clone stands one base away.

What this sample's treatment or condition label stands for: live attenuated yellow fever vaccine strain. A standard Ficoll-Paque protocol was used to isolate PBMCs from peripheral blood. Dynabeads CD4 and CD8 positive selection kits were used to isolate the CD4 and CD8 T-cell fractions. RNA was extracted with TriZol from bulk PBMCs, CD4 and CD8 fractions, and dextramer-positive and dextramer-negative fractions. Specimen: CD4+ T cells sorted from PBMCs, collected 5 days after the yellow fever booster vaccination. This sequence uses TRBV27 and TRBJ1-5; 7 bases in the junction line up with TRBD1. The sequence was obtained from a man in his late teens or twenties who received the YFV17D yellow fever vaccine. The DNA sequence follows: TGTGCCAGCAGTTTCCAGGGGGGAAGCAATCAGCCCCAGCATTTT. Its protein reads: CASSFQGGSNQPQHF.